These 22 T cell receptor beta chains were sequenced from one sample in a study of Graves' ophthalmopathy and Graves' hyperthyroidism. CDR3 regions of TCR beta were amplified from RNA transcripts. First-round RT-PCR relied on HTBI primers, and a second-round multiplex PCR came next. From the multiplex PCR reads, TCRdb called clonotypes with MiXCR, one entry per CDR3 protein. The table lists approximately 640,000 distinct CDR3 sequences, about two fifths of them singletons. Sequenced material: peripheral blood. The receptors come from an adult man with Graves' ophthalmopathy.

The sample holds many counts of this clonotype. This chain links TRBV7-8 with TRBJ1-2; D might be TRBD1 (6 bases). The germline gives CDR1 SGHVS, CDR2 FQNEAQ. CDR3 length: 14 amino acids. V gave up 0 bases and J gave up 9 bases, with 14 bases separating them. CDR3 residues: CASSLARYRDRYTF. The CDR3 DNA follows: TGTGCCAGCAGCTTAGCACGGTACAGGGATCGCTACACCTTC.

This clonotype came up many times. The V gene is TRBV12-3 or TRBV12-4, the J gene TRBJ1-2, with a tentative D call TRBD1 (5 bases). The V end lost 2 bases, the J end lost 5 bases, and 9 bases lay between the germline ends. CDR3 length: 13 residues. The chain's CDR3 is CASSLRGEYGYTF. Here the CDR3 DNA reads TGTGCCAGCAGTTTAAGGGGAGAATATGGCTACACCTTC.

The table lists this clonotype with many counts. The rearrangement links TRBV27 to TRBJ1-5; D unclear. Looked up from germline, CDR1 is MNHEY and CDR2 is SMNVEV (reference sequence). Trimming cost V 8 bases and J 0 bases, with 17 bases left between them. This CDR3 contains 16 residues. The CDR3 DNA follows: TGTGCCAGCCGCGCGGCGGCGGCATCTAGCAATCAGCCCCAGCATTTT. This codes for CASRAAAASSNQPQHF.

This clonotype was counted many times. The rearrangement links TRBV2 to TRBJ1-1; 7 nucleotides match TRBD1. The CDR3 is 13 residues long. Germline CDR1 and CDR2: SNHLY and FYNNEI. Trimming at V came to 4 bases and at J to 10 bases, leaving 9 bases not matched to a gene. The CDR3: CASSALQGDRAFF. CDR3 bases: TGTGCCAGCAGTGCGTTGCAGGGGGATCGAGCTTTCTTT.

Details on this clonotype: A much more abundant neighbour one base away suggests this may be a read error. The rearrangement uses TRBV7-2 and TRBJ2-5; D remains unclear. This CDR3 is 15 amino acids long. Per germline, CDR1 SGHTA and CDR2 FQGNSA. CDR3 DNA: TGTGCCAGCAGCCAAGTTGCAGGAGACCAAGAGACCCGGTACTTC. Protein: CASSQVAGDQETRYF.

Concerning this clonotype itself: A much larger clone lies a single base off, so this may be a read error. This chain uses TRBV2 with TRBJ2-5, with 8 bases matching TRBD1. Germline-derived CDR1 and CDR2 are SNHLY and FYNNEI. The CDR3 spans 12 residues. V dropped 11 bases and J dropped 5; count of bases not matched to a gene: 7. The CDR3: CAGGQGYETQYF. CDR3 DNA: TGTGCCGGAGGACAGGGCTACGAGACCCAGTACTTC.

Ten or more counts support this clonotype. CDR3 in DNA: TGTGCCAGCAGCCAAGCAAACGGGGTCTACGAGCAGTACTTC. This translates into CASSQANGVYEQYF. This rearrangement joins TRBV14 to TRBJ2-7; maybe TRBD2 (5 bases). CDR3 size: 14 residues. The V end was cut by 1 base, the J end by 3 bases, with 10 bases between. CDR1 and CDR2 from the germline V gene are SGHDN and FVKESK.

This sequence joins TRBV2 and TRBJ1-5, with 12 bases matching TRBD1. Per the germline V gene, CDR1 is SNHLY and CDR2 is FYNNEI. The CDR3 has 16 residues. V dropped 6 bases and J dropped 2; count of bases not matched to a gene: 5. The DNA of the CDR3 is TGTGCCAGCAGACTCGGGACAGGGGGCGGCAATCAGCCCCAGCATTTT. Its translation is CASRLGTGGGNQPQHF. Looking up the rest from reference TRBV2 and TRBJ1-5 gives the full variable domain: EPEVTQTPSHQVTQMGQEVILRCVPISNHLYFYWYRQILGQKVEFLVSFYNNEISEKSEIFDDQFSVERPDGSNFTLKIRSTKLEDSAMYFCASRLGTGGGNQPQHFGDGTRLSIL.

The V and J genes are TRBV11-1 and TRBJ1-2, with 9 nucleotides matching TRBD1. V lost 8 bases to trimming and J lost 3 bases; unmatched junction nucleotides: 10. Germline-derived CDR1 and CDR2 are SGHAT and FQDESV (reference sequence). The CDR3 runs to 15 residues. The CDR3 bases are TGTGCCAGCTGGGGAACAGGGGGCGGAGACTATGGCTACACCTTC. Residues: CASWGTGGGDYGYTF.

At least ten counts were recorded for this clonotype. The chain has TRBV9 and TRBJ1-6; no reliable D call. CDR1 SGDLS and CDR2 YYNGEE come from the germline V gene. V was clipped by 0 bases and J by 7 bases, with 11 bases between them. CDR3 length: 15 amino acids. CDR3 sequence: CASSVAGEVNSPLHF. The CDR3 DNA reads as TGTGCCAGCAGCGTAGCTGGGGAGGTGAATTCACCCCTCCACTTT.

This clonotype occurred many times. The CDR3 sequence: CASSPGDRNTEAFF. CDR3 coding DNA: TGTGCCAGCAGCCCGGGCGACAGGAACACTGAAGCTTTCTTT. The genes are TRBV7-9 and TRBJ1-1; a possible D gene is TRBD1 (5 bases). V was shortened by 5 bases and J by 1 base, with 11 bases between the two germline ends. The CDR3 is made up of 14 amino acids. From germline, CDR1 is SEHNR and CDR2 FQNEAQ (reference sequence).

This sequence joins TRBV10-3 and TRBJ2-5; the match to TRBD1 covers 9 bases. The V segment lost 6 bases and the J segment 5 bases; nucleotides outside the gene matches: 4. The CDR3 covers 13 residues. CDR1 ENHRY and CDR2 SYGVKD come from the germline V gene. The DNA of the CDR3 is TGTGCCATCAGAATTGGGACAGGGGAGACCCAGTACTTC. It specifies CAIRIGTGETQYF.

Comments on this clonotype: This may stem from a read error, because a much larger clone lies one nucleotide away. The CDR3 loop reads CASSLSGTGGYHETQYF. The CDR3 bases are TGCGCCAGCAGCCTGTCCGGGACAGGGGGGTACCATGAGACCCAGTACTTC. The chain has TRBV4-3 and TRBJ2-5; 11 bases align to TRBD1. Looked up from germline, CDR1 is LGHNA and CDR2 is YSLEER. The CDR3 has 17 residues.

The CDR3 reads CSVSPGGLGTGTQYF. The CDR3 region has the DNA TGCAGCGTCTCCCCCGGGGGGCTAGGAACGGGGACCCAGTACTTC. The rearrangement links TRBV29-1 to TRBJ2-5, with D perhaps matching TRBD2 (7 bases). This CDR3 has 15 residues. Germline CDR1 is SQVTM and CDR2 is ANQGSEA. V was clipped by 6 bases and J by 7 bases, with 24 bases between them.

This chain uses TRBV5-1 with TRBJ2-5; D is perhaps TRBD1 (6 bases). V was trimmed by 0 bases and J by 5 bases, leaving 20 bases between them. Per germline, CDR1 SGHRS and CDR2 YFSETQ. The CDR3 sequence is 17 residues long. CDR3 in DNA: TGCGCCAGCAGCTTGGCGGGGACAATCCCGAGGCTGGAGACCCAGTACTTC. Its protein product is CASSLAGTIPRLETQYF. Full variable domain (outside the CDR3, taken from reference TRBV5-1 and TRBJ2-5): KAGVTQTPRYLIKTRGQQVTLSCSPISGHRSVSWYQQTPGQGLQFLFEYFSETQRNKGNFPGRFSGRQFSNSRSEMNVSTLELGDSALYLCASSLAGTIPRLETQYFGPGTRLLVL.

This clonotype appeared many times. J is TRBJ2-5 and V is TRBV19; D unresolved. This CDR3 is 14 amino acids long. The V and J ends lost 5 bases and 3 bases respectively, with 13 bases between them. The germline V gene has CDR1 LNHDA and CDR2 SQIVND (reference sequence). The CDR3 DNA is TGTGCCAGTAGTTCCCCTCCAGAGAAAGAGACCCAGTACTTC. This gives the protein CASSSPPEKETQYF.

The chain recombines TRBV19 with TRBJ1-2; TRBD1 matches 12 bases. This CDR3 spans 17 amino acids. Germline V CDR1 and CDR2: LNHDA, SQIVND (reference sequence). V trimming: 6 bases; J trimming: 2 bases; junction bases outside the gene matches: 10. CDR3 region: CASSHRDRGLGNYGYTF. Written as DNA, the CDR3 is TGTGCCAGTAGCCACCGGGACAGGGGGCTTGGAAACTATGGCTACACCTTC.

This clonotype was seen more than once but under ten times. This chain links TRBV6-6 with TRBJ2-7; D gene unclear. The germline V gene encodes CDR1 MNHNY and CDR2 SVGAGI (reference sequence). The CDR3 extends over 14 amino acids. The V gene lost 2 bases and the J gene lost 5 bases, with 13 bases spanning the gap. The CDR3 reads CASSYGVPTNEQYF. CDR3 bases: TGTGCCAGCAGTTACGGGGTACCGACCAACGAGCAGTACTTC.

CDR3 in amino acids: CASSALAFPSYEQYF. In DNA, the CDR3 is TGTGCCAGCAGCGCTTTAGCGTTTCCCTCCTACGAGCAGTACTTC. This chain uses TRBV9 with TRBJ2-7, with a tentative D call TRBD2 (5 bases). The CDR3 covers 15 residues. Looked up from germline, CDR1 is SGDLS and CDR2 is YYNGEE. The V end lost 3 bases, the J end lost 0 bases, and 13 bases lay between the germline ends.

The sample holds many counts of this clonotype. CDR3 sequence (DNA): TGTGCCAGCAGCTCCCGTTGGGATTCACCCCTCCACTTT. It encodes CASSSRWDSPLHF. V usage is TRBV7-9 and J usage is TRBJ1-6; D gene unclear. Germline V gene lookup returns CDR1 SEHNR and CDR2 FQNEAQ (reference sequence). This CDR3 spans 13 amino acids. V was cut by 4 bases and J by 8 bases, with 9 bases left in between.

The chain carries TRBV29-1 and TRBJ1-2; 8 positions match TRBD1. Germline assignment: CDR1 SQVTM and CDR2 ANQGSEA. The CDR3 consists of 14 residues. Losses at the gene ends were 6 bases for V and 4 bases for J; bases not matched to a gene: 10. The CDR3 DNA reads as TGCAGCGTGGTTGGACAGGGATCGGGCTATGGCTACACCTTC. This translates into CSVVGQGSGYGYTF.

This clonotype was counted between two and nine times. The V call is TRBV12-5, the J call TRBJ2-5; 10 bases line up with TRBD2. CDR1 is LGHNT, CDR2 FRNRAP, per germline. This CDR3 contains 14 residues. V lost 4 bases and J lost 5; bases outside the gene matches: 4. CDR3 amino acids: CASGSPAGGETQYF. CDR3 nucleotide sequence: TGTGCTAGTGGTTCCCCAGCGGGGGGGGAGACCCAGTACTTC.